This T cell receptor beta chain was observed in a study of beta chain features in type 1 diabetes. The CDR3 totals 15 residues. The V segment lost 3 bases and the J segment 0 bases; nucleotides outside the gene matches: 4. Germline V lookup: CDR1 MNHNY, CDR2 SVGAGI (reference sequence). Study results and caveats: All four CD4+ subsets from Type 1 diabetes patients carried moderately but significantly shorter TCRB CDR3s.

Concerning this clone itself: Its antigen is unknown.

Sort purity for all populations was recorded as exceeding 98%. Expressed TCRB transcripts were sequenced because the isolated RNA had all been reverse transcribed beforehand. Clones were read by immunoSEQ multiplex PCR, and TCRdb kept only the in-frame ones, dropping some. The data contain about 160,000 clones, approximately 7.9% of them singletons. V gene TRBV6-6 combines with J gene TRBJ2-7, with 8 bases identical to TRBD2. What was sequenced was central memory CD4+ T cells from blood. This receptor was identified in a young man with type 1 diabetes. The CDR3 loop is CASSYSGGDSYEQYF. The CDR3 DNA follows: TGTGCCAGCAGTTATTCCGGGGGGGACTCCTACGAGCAGTACTTC.